The clone carrying this T cell receptor beta chain was counted at least ten times. This CDR3 is also generated by other DNA sequences in the sample. These data originate in a study of blood T cell repertoires in COVID-19. The CDR3 consists of 13 residues. The germline gives CDR1 LNHDA, CDR2 SQIVND (reference sequence). J lost 3 bases, V lost 2 bases, and 1 base had no gene match. Per the study methods: Scientists estimated how many nucleated cells there were by amplifying reference gene primers. Repertoires were generated with immunoSEQ multiplex PCR, while TCRdb's copy carries only in-frame clones and drops some. V and J calls and clone size are those listed in that table; D and trimming were worked out from the DNA. The data show some 69,000 clones, around 77% seen once.

This chain connects TRBV19 to TRBJ2-7; 7 bases match TRBD1. The sample consisted of peripheral blood. This TCR came from a man in his sixties with acute or convalescent COVID-19. Here the CDR3 reads CASSINRGYEQYF. The CDR3 DNA reads TGTGCCAGTAGTATAAACAGGGGCTACGAGCAGTACTTC.